The clone carrying this T cell receptor (beta chain) was counted once. Its cognate antigen is unknown. The CDR3 loop spans 12 amino acids. Germline values: CDR1 SGHAT, CDR2 FQNNGV. V lost 3 bases to trimming and J lost 3 bases, with 6 bases between them. The sample comes from a study of Ad26.COV2.S vaccination and SARS-CoV-2 variants. Study information: Recipients of Ad26.COV2.S got it intramuscularly, once or twice 56 days apart.

Sequencing used immunoSEQ multiplex PCR; TCRdb keeps in-frame clones, though not all of them. This sample carries 200,000 to 250,000 clones, 88% of them seen once, and the ten largest clones take roughly a tenth. Study findings and constraints: Those who received vaccine or placebo ended up with similar non-spike TCR breadth.

Treatment defined: over 15 received Ad26.COV2.S at low or high dose, single or two shots; about 5 received placebo; per-sample allocation not given. All samples were drawn on day 63, counting from the first vaccine or placebo injection. The sequencing here drew on peripheral blood, taken in a trial of Ad26.COV2.S vaccine versus placebo. This chain links TRBV11-2 with TRBJ2-7; D is uncertain. The source is a person aged 18-60 years who received the Ad26.COV2.S COVID-19 vaccine or a placebo. The CDR3 DNA reads as TGTGCCAGCAGCTTTACGGACTACGAGCAGTACTTC. This translates into CASSFTDYEQYF.